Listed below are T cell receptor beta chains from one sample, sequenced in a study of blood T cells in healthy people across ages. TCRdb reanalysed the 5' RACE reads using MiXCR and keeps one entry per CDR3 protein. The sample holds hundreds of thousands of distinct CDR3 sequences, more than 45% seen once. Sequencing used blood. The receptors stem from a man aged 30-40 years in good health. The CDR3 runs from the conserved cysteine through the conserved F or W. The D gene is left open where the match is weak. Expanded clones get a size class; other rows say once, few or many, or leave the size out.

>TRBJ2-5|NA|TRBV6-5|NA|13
TGTGCCAGCAGTCTAGCGAACCAAGAGACCCAGTACTTC
CASSLANQETQYF
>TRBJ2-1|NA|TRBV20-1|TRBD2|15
TGCAGTACCTACCCTAGCGGGAGGGCCATCGGTGAGCAGTTCTTC
CSTYPSGRAIGEQFF
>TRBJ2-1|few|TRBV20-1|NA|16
TGCAGTGCTAGTTCGTTTAGGGGACGCTCTTACAATGAGCAGTTCTTC
CSASSFRGRSYNEQFF
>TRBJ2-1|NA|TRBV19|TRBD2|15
TGTGCCAGTACCCCCCGGGGGACTAGAGTTAGTGAGCAGTTCTTC
CASTPRGTRVSEQFF
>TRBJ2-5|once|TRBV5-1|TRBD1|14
TGCGCCAGCAGCTTACAGGGGTACTCGGAGACCCAGTACTTC
CASSLQGYSETQYF
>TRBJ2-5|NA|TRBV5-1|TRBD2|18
TGCGCCAGCAGCTTGAGGTCCACTAGCGGGGGGACGGGCAATGAGCAGTACTTC
CASSLRSTSGGTGNEQYF
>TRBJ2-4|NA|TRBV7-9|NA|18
TGTGCCAGCAGCCCGAAAATGGGCGGCCGACTAGCCAAAAACATTCAGTACTTC
CASSPKMGGRLAKNIQYF
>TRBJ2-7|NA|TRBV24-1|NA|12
TGTGCCACCAGTGATTATCTCGGCGAGCAGTACTTC
CATSDYLGEQYF
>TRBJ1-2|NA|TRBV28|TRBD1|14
TGTGCCAGCAAGGTTGGTGGGACAGGGTATGGCTACACCTTC
CASKVGGTGYGYTF
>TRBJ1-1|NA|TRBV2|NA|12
TGTGCCAGCAGTGCGAGGGGCACTGAAGCTTTCTTT
CASSARGTEAFF
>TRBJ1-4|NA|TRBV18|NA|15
TGTGCCAGCTCGCCAACGGAAGGGACTAATGAAAAACTGTTTTTT
CASSPTEGTNEKLFF
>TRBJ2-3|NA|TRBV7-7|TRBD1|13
TGTGCCAGCAGCTTCGGGACAGGGGATACGCAGTATTTT
CASSFGTGDTQYF
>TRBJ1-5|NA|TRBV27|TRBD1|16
TGTGCCAGCAGTACCCAACAGGGGTATAGCAATCAGCCCCAGCATTTT
CASSTQQGYSNQPQHF
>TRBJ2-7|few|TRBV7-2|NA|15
TGTGCCAGCAGCTTAGTACAGGCGACGTTCTACGAGCAGTACTTC
CASSLVQATFYEQYF
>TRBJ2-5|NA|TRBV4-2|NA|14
TGTGCCAGCAGCCTAGTCGTCAACCAAGAGATCCAGTACTTC
CASSLVVNQEIQYF
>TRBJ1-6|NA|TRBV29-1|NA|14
TGCAGCGCCGATCGGGGGCCCTATAATTCACCCCTCCACTTT
CSADRGPYNSPLHF
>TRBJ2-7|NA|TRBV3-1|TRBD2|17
TGTGCCAGCAGCCAAGATCCCATGGGACTAGGACCGAAAGAGCAGTACTTC
CASSQDPMGLGPKEQYF
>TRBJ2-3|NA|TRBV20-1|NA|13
TGCAGTGCCCCGTATGGGAGCACAGATACGCAGTATTTT
CSAPYGSTDTQYF
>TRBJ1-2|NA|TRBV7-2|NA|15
TGTGCCAGCAGCTTAGACACCGGGCAACTAGGAGGCTACACCTTC
CASSLDTGQLGGYTF
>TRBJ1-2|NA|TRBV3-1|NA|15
TGTGCCAGCAGCCCTATTAGTGTCTTTACCCATGGCTACACCTTC
CASSPISVFTHGYTF
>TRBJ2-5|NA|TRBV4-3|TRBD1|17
TGCGCCAGCAGCCAAGGCAGGGGGCTAGCAATTAAAGAGACCCAGTACTTC
CASSQGRGLAIKETQYF
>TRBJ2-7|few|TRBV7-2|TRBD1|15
TGTGCCAGCAGCGCGACAGGGGGCATCGCCTACGAGCAGTACTTC
CASSATGGIAYEQYF
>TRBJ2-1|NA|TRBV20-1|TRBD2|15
TGCAGTGCTAGTAGGTTAGCGGGTCAATACAATGAGCAGTTCTTC
CSASRLAGQYNEQFF
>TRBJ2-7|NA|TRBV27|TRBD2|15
TGTGCCAGCGGCCCTCGGGGGGGGCTGTTGGGCGAGCAGTACTTC
CASGPRGGLLGEQYF